This is a list of T cell receptor beta chains from one sample in a study of blood T cell repertoires in COVID-19. The table came from immunoSEQ multiplex PCR; TCRdb's copy has only in-frame clones and leaves some out. The sample yields some 300,000 clones, more than 75% seen once. The sequencing input was PBMCs or T cells enriched from blood (not recorded which). Receptors were obtained from a woman aged 60 to 75 in a cohort exposed to, infected with or recovered from COVID-19 (not recorded which). Each CDR3 is given without its conserved first and last residue. Fields, in order: CDR3 protein, D gene, V gene, J gene. A D gene is named only where the DNA matches it firmly.

CDR3aa: ASKTGLGIYGYT
d_gene: .
v_gene: TRBV19
j_gene: TRBJ1-2

CDR3aa: ASSAPQGANTEAF
d_gene: TRBD1
v_gene: TRBV9
j_gene: TRBJ1-1

CDR3aa: ASSHRGQGRNQPQH
d_gene: TRBD1
v_gene: TRBV28
j_gene: TRBJ1-5

CDR3aa: ASSKRSRRTGELF
d_gene: .
v_gene: TRBV21-1
j_gene: TRBJ2-2

CDR3aa: ASSLGLADVNEQF
d_gene: TRBD2
v_gene: TRBV11-3
j_gene: TRBJ2-1

CDR3aa: ASSQGPGQVLTGELF
d_gene: TRBD1
v_gene: TRBV4-3
j_gene: TRBJ2-2

CDR3aa: ASKDTPGANVLT
d_gene: .
v_gene: TRBV5-1
j_gene: TRBJ2-6

CDR3aa: ASVSYVEAF
d_gene: .
v_gene: TRBV28
j_gene: TRBJ1-1

CDR3aa: ASSQGGGIGTIY
d_gene: .
v_gene: TRBV4-1
j_gene: TRBJ1-3

CDR3aa: ASTRGETQY
d_gene: .
v_gene: TRBV6-5
j_gene: TRBJ2-5

CDR3aa: ASSLPPRQPQH
d_gene: .
v_gene: TRBV12-3/TRBV12-4
j_gene: TRBJ1-5

CDR3aa: ASSLSGDQPQH
d_gene: .
v_gene: TRBV27
j_gene: TRBJ1-5

CDR3aa: ASSLSGSRGRGTEAF
d_gene: TRBD1
v_gene: TRBV7-9
j_gene: TRBJ1-1

CDR3aa: ASSFQQDHSNQPQH
d_gene: .
v_gene: TRBV7-6
j_gene: TRBJ1-5

CDR3aa: ASSEGHSNSPLH
d_gene: .
v_gene: TRBV6-4
j_gene: TRBJ1-6

CDR3aa: ASSPQGAGDPYEQY
d_gene: TRBD2
v_gene: TRBV18
j_gene: TRBJ2-7

CDR3aa: ASSLETGQGPSNYGYT
d_gene: TRBD1
v_gene: TRBV5-1
j_gene: TRBJ1-2

CDR3aa: ASSIRTGGLAGGFEQF
d_gene: TRBD2
v_gene: TRBV19
j_gene: TRBJ2-1

CDR3aa: SVDEGYEQY
d_gene: .
v_gene: TRBV29-1
j_gene: TRBJ2-7

CDR3aa: ASSSGLAAYNEQF
d_gene: TRBD2
v_gene: TRBV11-2
j_gene: TRBJ2-1

CDR3aa: ASSLQGDTEAF
d_gene: TRBD1
v_gene: TRBV5-1
j_gene: TRBJ1-1

CDR3aa: ASRLRRKFTSGRESYNEQF
d_gene: TRBD2
v_gene: TRBV7-3
j_gene: TRBJ2-1

CDR3aa: ASSLEGGGELF
d_gene: .
v_gene: TRBV5-1
j_gene: TRBJ2-2

CDR3aa: ASSPARVLDRGSGEQY
d_gene: TRBD1
v_gene: TRBV18
j_gene: TRBJ2-7

CDR3aa: ASSPQVYSSGANVLT
d_gene: .
v_gene: TRBV6-6
j_gene: TRBJ2-6

CDR3aa: ASSSRELGNQPQH
d_gene: .
v_gene: TRBV28
j_gene: TRBJ1-5

CDR3aa: ASSIWDRGHLSNQPQH
d_gene: TRBD1
v_gene: TRBV19
j_gene: TRBJ1-5

CDR3aa: ARGRREGYNEQF
d_gene: TRBD2
v_gene: TRBV10-1
j_gene: TRBJ2-1

CDR3aa: ASSSTGTNNYGYT
d_gene: TRBD1
v_gene: TRBV28
j_gene: TRBJ1-2

CDR3aa: ATARQGKSGELF
d_gene: TRBD1
v_gene: TRBV24-1
j_gene: TRBJ2-2

CDR3aa: SVEEGGPLYEQY
d_gene: .
v_gene: TRBV29-1
j_gene: TRBJ2-7

CDR3aa: SASLAGHNSPLH
d_gene: .
v_gene: TRBV20-1
j_gene: TRBJ1-6

CDR3aa: ASSPVGGSSGYEQY
d_gene: TRBD2
v_gene: TRBV28
j_gene: TRBJ2-7

CDR3aa: ASSYSPIGSSYNEQF
d_gene: .
v_gene: TRBV6-2/TRBV6-3
j_gene: TRBJ2-1

CDR3aa: ASSFRDINNYGYT
d_gene: .
v_gene: TRBV28
j_gene: TRBJ1-2

CDR3aa: ASSYPSGNSYEQY
d_gene: TRBD2
v_gene: TRBV6-6
j_gene: TRBJ2-7

CDR3aa: ASSPGGGKNIQY
d_gene: TRBD1
v_gene: TRBV13
j_gene: TRBJ2-4

CDR3aa: ASRRARTGVNTGELF
d_gene: TRBD1
v_gene: TRBV2
j_gene: TRBJ2-2

CDR3aa: SVELYRDGDGYT
d_gene: .
v_gene: TRBV29-1
j_gene: TRBJ1-2

CDR3aa: ASSFRVPDGFWENNEQF
d_gene: .
v_gene: TRBV9
j_gene: TRBJ2-1

CDR3aa: ASSQDLRGGAETQY
d_gene: .
v_gene: TRBV4-3
j_gene: TRBJ2-5

CDR3aa: ATSRGGGEGEKLF
d_gene: .
v_gene: TRBV15
j_gene: TRBJ1-4

CDR3aa: ASTAGGARGNEQF
d_gene: TRBD2
v_gene: TRBV28
j_gene: TRBJ2-1

CDR3aa: ASSLTGTGVGNTIY
d_gene: TRBD1
v_gene: TRBV7-9
j_gene: TRBJ1-3

CDR3aa: ASSSGGVHTDTQY
d_gene: .
v_gene: TRBV11-1
j_gene: TRBJ2-3

CDR3aa: ASSPHLGLSTDTQY
d_gene: .
v_gene: TRBV3-1/TRBV3-2
j_gene: TRBJ2-3

CDR3aa: ASSPRDRGPDTQY
d_gene: TRBD1
v_gene: TRBV28
j_gene: TRBJ2-3

CDR3aa: ASSPGLAGGKNIQY
d_gene: TRBD2
v_gene: TRBV19
j_gene: TRBJ2-4

CDR3aa: ASSQRNSLAVGHEQF
d_gene: TRBD2
v_gene: TRBV3-1/TRBV3-2
j_gene: TRBJ2-1

CDR3aa: ASSSQGAVYYEQY
d_gene: .
v_gene: TRBV27
j_gene: TRBJ2-7

CDR3aa: ASSFTSGQNEQF
d_gene: TRBD2
v_gene: TRBV11-2
j_gene: TRBJ2-1